What follows are 10 T cell receptor beta chains derived from one specimen sequenced in a study of blood T cell repertoires in COVID-19. Profiled with immunoSEQ multiplex PCR; TCRdb holds only in-frame clones, not every one. The sample contains 29,000 or so clones, roughly 80% of which appear only once. The sequenced sample was peripheral blood. These receptors all come from a woman between 70 and 85 years old with active or convalescent COVID-19.

The chain links TRBV6-5 to TRBJ1-2; TRBD1 aligns across 10 bases. There are 13 residues in the CDR3. CDR1 is MNHEY, CDR2 SVGAGI, per germline. V lost 5 bases to trimming and J lost 13 bases; unmatched junction nucleotides: 10. The CDR3 DNA sequence: TGTGCCAGCAGTAATACCGGGACAGGGGCTCCCACCTTC. Encoded protein: CASSNTGTGAPTF.

This clone was picked up one time. The chain links TRBV10-3 to TRBJ2-7; 7 bases match TRBD1. V was pared by 8 bases and J by 5 bases, with 6 bases of the junction left unmatched. CDR3 length: 12 amino acids. CDR1 is ENHRY, CDR2 SYGVKD, per germline. The CDR3 loop reads CAISGQGDEQYF. For the CDR3, the DNA is TGTGCCATCTCTGGGCAGGGGGACGAGCAGTACTTC.

V usage is TRBV29-1 and J usage is TRBJ1-2, with unresolved D. The V gene's germline CDR1 is SQVTM and CDR2 ANQGSEA. V was clipped by 0 bases and J by 8 bases, with 7 bases between them. This CDR3 comprises 11 residues. CDR3 in amino acids: CSVEESRGYTF. In DNA, the CDR3 is TGCAGCGTTGAAGAGTCGCGCGGCTACACCTTC.

The rearrangement joins TRBV5-1 to TRBJ1-1, with 10 bases lining up with TRBD1. Germline V gene data show CDR1 as SGHRS and CDR2 as YFSETQ. V shed 4 bases and J 2 bases; nucleotides not matched to a gene: 8. This CDR3 has 16 amino acids. CDR3 amino acids: CASSLGTGAINTEAFF. The CDR3 DNA reads TGCGCCAGCAGCCTCGGGACAGGGGCCATAAACACTGAAGCTTTCTTT.

This chain joins TRBV6-2 or TRBV6-3 and TRBJ2-7, with D hard to call. The CDR3 runs to 11 residues. V was pared by 6 bases and J by 4 bases, with 7 bases between. Germline assignment: CDR1 MNHEY and CDR2 SVGEGT. Written as DNA, the CDR3 is TGTGCCAGCAGCCTCAAATACGAGCAGTACTTC. Translated: CASSLKYEQYF.

The genes are TRBV10-3 and TRBJ1-1; 9 nucleotides align to TRBD1. V gave up 8 bases and J gave up 4 bases; unmatched junction bases: 5. The CDR3 has 13 residues. Germline values: CDR1 ENHRY, CDR2 SYGVKD. CDR3 in amino acids: CAIQGTGSTEAFF. In nucleotides, the CDR3 is TGTGCCATCCAAGGGACAGGGAGCACTGAAGCTTTCTTT.

The chain recombines TRBV2 with TRBJ2-6; perhaps TRBD2 as D (6 bases). Germline V gives CDR1 SNHLY, CDR2 FYNNEI. This CDR3 contains 15 residues. Trimming stripped 7 bases from V and 5 bases from J, with 15 bases between. In nucleotides, the CDR3 is TGTGCCAGCAAGGGGCTGGGGGACTGGGCCAACGTCCTGACTTTC. It translates to CASKGLGDWANVLTF.

This chain joins TRBV5-1 and TRBJ2-2; 8 nucleotides line up with TRBD2. CDR3 length: 18 residues. CDR1 is SGHRS and CDR2 is YFSETQ in the germline V gene. The V and J ends lost 4 bases and 4 bases, in that order; junction bases with no gene match: 15. The CDR3 DNA reads TGCGCCAGCAGCCCCGGTGTGGCGCGGGGGGTAGTCACCGGGGAGCTGTTTTTT. Amino acid sequence: CASSPGVARGVVTGELFF.

The chain is built from TRBV29-1 and TRBJ2-7; D perhaps matches TRBD2 (6 bases). Trimming stripped 6 bases from V and 0 bases from J, with 9 bases between. The CDR3 is 12 amino acids. Germline V gene lookup returns CDR1 SQVTM and CDR2 ANQGSEA. CDR3 in DNA: TGCAGCGTCGGACTAAGCTCCTACGAGCAGTACTTC. It codes for CSVGLSSYEQYF.

This clone was picked up a small number of times. This chain connects TRBV19 to TRBJ1-2, with 9 bases lining up with TRBD1. Germline V gene data show CDR1 as LNHDA and CDR2 as SQIVND (reference sequence). The junction had 0 bases not matched to a gene; V was cut back by 4 bases and J by 6 bases. The CDR3 totals 12 residues. The CDR3 loop reads CASSRDRDGYTF. The CDR3 DNA sequence: TGTGCCAGTAGTAGGGACAGGGATGGCTACACCTTC.